This T cell receptor beta chain was sequenced in a study of T cells after yellow fever vaccination. This clonotype was seen repeatedly, ten times or more. No antigen is known for it. TCRdb fed the 5' RACE reads into MiXCR, producing one record per CDR3 protein. The repertoire holds a few hundred thousand distinct CDR3 sequences, with around 4.9% as singletons. General study points: Subsequent booster samples again held most clones from primary vaccination (approximately 95% CD4, over 80% CD8).

Germline-derived CDR1 and CDR2 are SGHVS and FQNEAQ. This CDR3 has 18 residues. V lost 2 bases and J lost 0, with 19 bases in between. This chain joins TRBV7-8 and TRBJ1-1; tentatively, D is TRBD1 (5 bases). The material was CD4+ T cells sorted from PBMCs, obtained on the day of the yellow fever booster vaccination. The sequence came from a man younger than 35 who received the YFV17D yellow fever vaccine. The CDR3 DNA sequence: TGTGCCAGCAGCTTATGGCTGGGGCCAGGGCAAATGAACACTGAAGCTTTCTTT. This gives the protein CASSLWLGPGQMNTEAFF. The full variable domain, completed using reference TRBV7-8 and TRBJ1-1, is GAGVSQSPRYKVAKRGQDVALRCDPISGHVSLFWYQQALGQGPEFLTYFQNEAQLDKSGLPSDRFFAERPEGSVSTLKIQRTQQEDSAVYLCASSLWLGPGQMNTEAFFGQGTRLTVV.